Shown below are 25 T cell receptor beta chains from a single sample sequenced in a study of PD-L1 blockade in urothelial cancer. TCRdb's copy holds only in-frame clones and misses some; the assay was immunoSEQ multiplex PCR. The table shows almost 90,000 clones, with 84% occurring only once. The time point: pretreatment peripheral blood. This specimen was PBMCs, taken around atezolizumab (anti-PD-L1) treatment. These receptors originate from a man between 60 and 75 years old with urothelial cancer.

This CDR3 is CASSVSGTGGNEQFF. The CDR3 DNA follows: TGCGCCAGCAGTGTCTCTGGAACAGGGGGCAATGAGCAGTTCTTC. The chain combines TRBV10-1 with TRBJ2-1, with 8 nucleotides matching TRBD1. Germline V gene sequence: CDR1 WNHNN, CDR2 SYGVQD (reference sequence). There are 15 residues in the CDR3. Trimming cost V 4 bases and J 6 bases; bases outside gene matches: 8.

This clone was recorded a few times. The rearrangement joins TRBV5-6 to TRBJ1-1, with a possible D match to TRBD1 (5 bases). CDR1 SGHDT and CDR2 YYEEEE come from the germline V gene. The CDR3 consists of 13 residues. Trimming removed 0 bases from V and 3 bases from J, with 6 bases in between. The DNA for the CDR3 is TGTGCCAGCAGCTTGGTAGGGGACACTGAAGCTTTCTTT. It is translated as CASSLVGDTEAFF.

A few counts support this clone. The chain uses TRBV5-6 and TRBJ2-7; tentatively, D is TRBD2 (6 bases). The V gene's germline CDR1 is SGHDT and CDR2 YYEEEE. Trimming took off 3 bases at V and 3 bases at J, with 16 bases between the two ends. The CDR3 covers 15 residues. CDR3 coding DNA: TGTGCCAGCAGCTCAACCGGGGGACCGATCTACGAGCAGTACTTC. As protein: CASSSTGGPIYEQYF.

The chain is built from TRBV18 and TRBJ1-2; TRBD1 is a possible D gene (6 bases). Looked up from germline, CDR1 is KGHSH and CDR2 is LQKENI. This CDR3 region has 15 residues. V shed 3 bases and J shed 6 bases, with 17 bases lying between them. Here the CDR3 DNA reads TGTGCCAGCTCACCTACACAGGGAACGGTTGATGGCTACACCTTC. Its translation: CASSPTQGTVDGYTF.

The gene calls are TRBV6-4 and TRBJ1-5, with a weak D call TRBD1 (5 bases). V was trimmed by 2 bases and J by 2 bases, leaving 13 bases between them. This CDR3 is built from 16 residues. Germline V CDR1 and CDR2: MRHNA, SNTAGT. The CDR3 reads CASSDPPDRGNQPQHF. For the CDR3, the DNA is TGTGCCAGCAGTGACCCTCCAGACAGAGGCAATCAGCCCCAGCATTTT.

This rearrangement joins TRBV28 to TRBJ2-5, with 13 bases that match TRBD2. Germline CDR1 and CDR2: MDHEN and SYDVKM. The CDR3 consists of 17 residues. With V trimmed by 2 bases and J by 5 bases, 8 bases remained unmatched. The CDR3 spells CASSLPPGTSGTETQYF. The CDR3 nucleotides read TGTGCCAGCAGTTTACCCCCCGGGACTAGCGGGACTGAGACCCAGTACTTC.

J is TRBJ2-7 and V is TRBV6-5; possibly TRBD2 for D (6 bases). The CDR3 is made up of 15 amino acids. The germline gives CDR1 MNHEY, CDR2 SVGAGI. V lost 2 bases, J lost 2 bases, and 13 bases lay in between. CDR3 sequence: CASSYRGGQAYEQYF. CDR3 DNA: TGTGCCAGCAGTTACAGGGGAGGCCAGGCCTACGAGCAGTACTTC.

The CDR3 nucleotides read TGCGCCAGCAGCCAAGATCGGTCGGGAAGCTCCTACGAGCAGTACTTC. Its protein product is CASSQDRSGSSYEQYF. The rearrangement links TRBV4-1 to TRBJ2-7; the D gene is possibly TRBD2 (5 bases). The ends were cut back, 0 bases at V and 0 bases at J, with 12 bases in the middle. The CDR3 has 16 amino acids. Germline V gene lookup returns CDR1 MGHRA and CDR2 YSYEKL.

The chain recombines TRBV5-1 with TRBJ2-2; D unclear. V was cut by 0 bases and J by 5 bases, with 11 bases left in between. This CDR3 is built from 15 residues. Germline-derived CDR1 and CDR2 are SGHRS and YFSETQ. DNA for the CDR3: TGCGCCAGCAGCTTGGACACCCATTCGACCGGGGAGCTGTTTTTT. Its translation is CASSLDTHSTGELFF.

The CDR3 sequence is CASSPQQGRGLLEQYF. Written as DNA, the CDR3 is TGTGCCAGCTCACCACAGCAGGGTAGGGGATTACTCGAGCAGTACTTC. The chain joins TRBV18 to TRBJ2-7; D might be TRBD1 (5 bases). The V and J ends lost 1 base and 6 bases respectively, with 19 bases between them. CDR3 size: 16 residues. CDR1 is KGHSH, CDR2 LQKENI, per germline.

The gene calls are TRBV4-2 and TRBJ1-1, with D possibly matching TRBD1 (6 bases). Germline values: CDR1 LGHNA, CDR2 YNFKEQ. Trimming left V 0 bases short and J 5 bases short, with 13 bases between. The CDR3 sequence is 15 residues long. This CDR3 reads CASSQDFGGGTEAFF. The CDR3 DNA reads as TGTGCCAGCAGCCAAGATTTTGGGGGCGGAACTGAAGCTTTCTTT.

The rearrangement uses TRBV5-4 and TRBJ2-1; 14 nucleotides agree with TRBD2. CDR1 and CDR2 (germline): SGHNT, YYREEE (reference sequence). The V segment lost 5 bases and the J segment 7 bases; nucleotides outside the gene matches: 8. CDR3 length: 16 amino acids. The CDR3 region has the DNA TGTGCCAGCAGGGGAGGGACTAGCGGGGGAAGAAATGAGCAGTTCTTC. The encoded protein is CASRGGTSGGRNEQFF.

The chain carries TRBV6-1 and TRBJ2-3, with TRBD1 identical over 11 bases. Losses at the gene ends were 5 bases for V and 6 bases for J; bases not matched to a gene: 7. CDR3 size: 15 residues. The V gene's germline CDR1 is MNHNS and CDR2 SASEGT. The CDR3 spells CASSPQDRGRDTQYF. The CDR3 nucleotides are TGTGCCAGCAGTCCTCAGGACAGGGGGCGGGATACGCAGTATTTT.

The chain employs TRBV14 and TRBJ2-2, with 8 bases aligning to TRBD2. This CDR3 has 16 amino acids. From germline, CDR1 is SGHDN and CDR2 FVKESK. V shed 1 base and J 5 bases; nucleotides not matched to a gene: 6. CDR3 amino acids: CASSQVGGGRTGELFF. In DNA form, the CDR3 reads TGTGCCAGCAGCCAAGTCGGGGGGGGCAGGACCGGGGAGCTGTTTTTT.

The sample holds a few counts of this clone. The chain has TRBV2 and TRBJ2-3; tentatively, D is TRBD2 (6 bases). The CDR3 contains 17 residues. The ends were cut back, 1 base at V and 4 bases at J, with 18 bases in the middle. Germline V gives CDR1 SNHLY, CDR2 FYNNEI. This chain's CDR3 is CASSEVRGWMNPDTQYF. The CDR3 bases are TGTGCCAGCAGTGAAGTTCGGGGGTGGATGAACCCAGATACGCAGTATTTT. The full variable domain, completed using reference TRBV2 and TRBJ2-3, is EPEVTQTPSHQVTQMGQEVILRCVPISNHLYFYWYRQILGQKVEFLVSFYNNEISEKSEIFDDQFSVERPDGSNFTLKIRSTKLEDSAMYFCASSEVRGWMNPDTQYFGPGTRLTVL.

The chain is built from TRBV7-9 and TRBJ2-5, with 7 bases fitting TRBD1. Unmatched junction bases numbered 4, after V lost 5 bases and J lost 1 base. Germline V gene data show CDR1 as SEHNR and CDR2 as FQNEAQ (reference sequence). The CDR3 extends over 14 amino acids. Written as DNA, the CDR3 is TGTGCCAGCAGCCGGGACAGTTCCCAAGAGACCCAGTACTTC. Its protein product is CASSRDSSQETQYF.

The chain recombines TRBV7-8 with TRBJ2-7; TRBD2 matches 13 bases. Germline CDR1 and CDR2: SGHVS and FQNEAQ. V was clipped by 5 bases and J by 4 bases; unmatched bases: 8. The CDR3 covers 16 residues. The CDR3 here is CASSIGLAGVLYEQYF. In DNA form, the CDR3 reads TGTGCCAGCAGCATAGGACTAGCGGGAGTGTTGTACGAGCAGTACTTC.

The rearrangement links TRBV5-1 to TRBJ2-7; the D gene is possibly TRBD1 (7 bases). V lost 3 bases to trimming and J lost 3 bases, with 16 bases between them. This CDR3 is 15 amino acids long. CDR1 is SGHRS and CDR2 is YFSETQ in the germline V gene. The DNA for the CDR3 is TGCGCCAGCAGCTGGGGGGACAGCGAAAGCTACGAGCAGTACTTC. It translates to CASSWGDSESYEQYF.

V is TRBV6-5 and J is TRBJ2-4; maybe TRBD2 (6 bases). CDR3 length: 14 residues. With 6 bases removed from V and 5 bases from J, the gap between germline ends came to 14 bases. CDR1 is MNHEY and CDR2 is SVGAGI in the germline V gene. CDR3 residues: CASSLGWGENIQYF. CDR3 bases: TGTGCCAGCAGCCTGGGCTGGGGGGAAAACATTCAGTACTTC.

The CDR3 sequence is CASSIRGYEQYF. The CDR3 region has the DNA TGTGCCAGTAGTATTAGGGGCTACGAGCAGTACTTC. The chain joins TRBV19 to TRBJ2-7, with D maybe TRBD1 (5 bases). Germline CDR1 reads LNHDA; CDR2 reads SQIVND (reference sequence). Trimming pared 3 bases from V and 3 bases from J, leaving 6 bases between. The CDR3 is 12 residues long.

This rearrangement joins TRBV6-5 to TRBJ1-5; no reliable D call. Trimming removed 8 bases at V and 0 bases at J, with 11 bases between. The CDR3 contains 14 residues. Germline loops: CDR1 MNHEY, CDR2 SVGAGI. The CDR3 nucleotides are TGTGCCAGCGCCGTCAGTTATAGCAATCAGCCCCAGCATTTT. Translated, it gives CASAVSYSNQPQHF.

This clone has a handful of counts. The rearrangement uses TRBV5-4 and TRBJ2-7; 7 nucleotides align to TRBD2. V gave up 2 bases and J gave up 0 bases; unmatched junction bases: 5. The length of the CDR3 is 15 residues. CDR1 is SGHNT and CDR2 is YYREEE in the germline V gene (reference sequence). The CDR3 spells CASSFRASGSYEQYF. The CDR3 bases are TGTGCCAGCAGCTTCAGGGCTAGCGGCTCCTACGAGCAGTACTTC.

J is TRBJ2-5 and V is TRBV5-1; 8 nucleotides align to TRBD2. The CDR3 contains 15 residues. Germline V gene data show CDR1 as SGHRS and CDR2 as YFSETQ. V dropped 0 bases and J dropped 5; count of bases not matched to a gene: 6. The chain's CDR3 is CASSLAPTSEETQYF. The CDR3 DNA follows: TGCGCCAGCAGCTTGGCTCCGACTAGCGAGGAGACCCAGTACTTC.

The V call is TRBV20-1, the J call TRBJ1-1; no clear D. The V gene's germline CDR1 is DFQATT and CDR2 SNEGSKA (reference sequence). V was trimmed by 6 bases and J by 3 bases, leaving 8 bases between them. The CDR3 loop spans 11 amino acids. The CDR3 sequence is CSAVRDTEAFF. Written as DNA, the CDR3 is TGCAGTGCAGTCCGGGACACTGAAGCTTTCTTT.

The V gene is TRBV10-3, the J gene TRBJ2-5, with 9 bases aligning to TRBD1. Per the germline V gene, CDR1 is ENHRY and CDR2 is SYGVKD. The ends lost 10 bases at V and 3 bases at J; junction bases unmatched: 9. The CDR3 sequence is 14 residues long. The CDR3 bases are TGTGCCACAGGGCCGGGACAGGGTGAAGAGACCCAGTACTTC. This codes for CATGPGQGEETQYF.